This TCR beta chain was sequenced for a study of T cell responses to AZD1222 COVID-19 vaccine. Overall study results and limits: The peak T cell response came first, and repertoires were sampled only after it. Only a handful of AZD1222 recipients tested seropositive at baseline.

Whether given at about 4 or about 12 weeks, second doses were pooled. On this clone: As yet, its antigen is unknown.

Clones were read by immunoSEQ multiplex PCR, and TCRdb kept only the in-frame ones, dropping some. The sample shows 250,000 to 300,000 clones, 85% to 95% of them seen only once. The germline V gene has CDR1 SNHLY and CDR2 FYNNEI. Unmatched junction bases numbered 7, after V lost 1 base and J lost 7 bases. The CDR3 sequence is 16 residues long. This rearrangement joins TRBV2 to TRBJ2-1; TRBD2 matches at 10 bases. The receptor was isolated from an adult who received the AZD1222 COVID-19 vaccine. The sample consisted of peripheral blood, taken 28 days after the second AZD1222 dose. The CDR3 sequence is CASSEGLAGAGNEQFF. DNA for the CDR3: TGTGCCAGCAGTGAAGGGCTAGCGGGGGCGGGGAATGAGCAGTTCTTC.